A selection of T cell receptor beta chains follows, all from one sample in a study of OX40 agonist ivuxolimab in advanced cancers. Here immunoSEQ multiplex PCR was the method, and the copy in TCRdb shows in-frame clones only, minus some. Of under 80,000 clones listed, more than 75% are singletons. The specimen was CD4+ or CD8+ T cells sorted from blood, collected in a trial of the OX40 agonist ivuxolimab. The receptor source for this set is an adult with an advanced solid tumor such as melanoma, head and neck, liver or kidney cancer. Each CDR3 is given with its conserved first and last residue. A D gene is named only where the DNA matches it firmly. Expanded clones get a size class; other rows say once, few or many, or leave the size out.

V gene: TRBV6-5
J gene: TRBJ1-4
D gene: TRBD1
clone size: .
CDR3 protein: CASSTRQGSNEKLFF
CDR3 DNA: TGTGCCAGCAGTACCCGACAGGGCTCTAATGAAAAACTGTTTTTT

V gene: TRBV14
J gene: TRBJ1-1
D gene: .
clone size: once
CDR3 protein: CASSLSGLGGTEAFF
CDR3 DNA: TGTGCCAGCAGCCTCTCTGGGTTGGGGGGCACTGAAGCTTTCTTT

V gene: TRBV13
J gene: TRBJ1-3
D gene: .
clone size: .
CDR3 protein: CASSLGWRATGNTIYF
CDR3 DNA: TGTGCCAGCAGCTTAGGGTGGAGGGCGACTGGAAACACCATATATTTT

V gene: TRBV23-1
J gene: TRBJ1-3
D gene: .
clone size: .
CDR3 protein: CASGLPPPRTESSGNTIYF
CDR3 DNA: TGCGCCAGCGGACTCCCGCCCCCCAGGACGGAGTCCTCTGGAAACACCATATATTTT

V gene: TRBV6-5
J gene: TRBJ2-5
D gene: .
clone size: .
CDR3 protein: CASSLRFGRETQYF
CDR3 DNA: TGTGCCAGCAGCCTACGCTTCGGCAGAGAGACCCAGTACTTC

V gene: TRBV2
J gene: TRBJ2-4
D gene: .
clone size: .
CDR3 protein: CASSGLANIQYF
CDR3 DNA: TGTGCCAGCAGTGGGCTAGCAAACATTCAGTACTTC

V gene: TRBV10-2
J gene: TRBJ1-4
D gene: .
clone size: .
CDR3 protein: CASSEKPGRLFF
CDR3 DNA: TGCGCCAGCAGTGAGAAGCCGGGACGACTGTTTTTT

V gene: TRBV29-1
J gene: TRBJ1-1
D gene: .
clone size: .
CDR3 protein: CSVEAGGSTEAFF
CDR3 DNA: TGCAGCGTTGAGGCCGGGGGATCCACTGAAGCTTTCTTT

V gene: TRBV18
J gene: TRBJ2-1
D gene: TRBD1
clone size: .
CDR3 protein: CASSPRTGTSSYNEQFF
CDR3 DNA: TGTGCCAGCTCACCGAGGACAGGGACAAGCTCCTACAATGAGCAGTTCTTC

V gene: TRBV18
J gene: TRBJ1-3
D gene: .
clone size: .
CDR3 protein: CASSPTTGNRNTIYF
CDR3 DNA: TGTGCCAGCTCACCTACCACAGGGAACCGAAACACCATATATTTT

V gene: TRBV27
J gene: TRBJ2-7
D gene: .
clone size: once
CDR3 protein: CASSLISRSSYEQYF
CDR3 DNA: TGTGCCAGCAGTTTAATCTCTAGGAGCTCCTACGAGCAGTACTTC

V gene: TRBV7-2
J gene: TRBJ2-3
D gene: .
clone size: .
CDR3 protein: CASSFAGSTDTQYF
CDR3 DNA: TGTGCCAGCAGCTTCGCGGGAAGCACAGATACGCAGTATTTT

V gene: TRBV10-3
J gene: TRBJ2-7
D gene: .
clone size: few
CDR3 protein: CAISEGNSYEQYF
CDR3 DNA: TGTGCCATCAGTGAGGGGAACTCCTACGAGCAGTACTTC

V gene: TRBV28
J gene: TRBJ1-3
D gene: .
clone size: .
CDR3 protein: CASSSDNNSGNTIYF
CDR3 DNA: TGTGCCAGCAGTAGCGATAATAACTCTGGAAACACCATATATTTT

V gene: TRBV28
J gene: TRBJ1-1
D gene: .
clone size: once
CDR3 protein: CASSLTSRPLNPEAFF
CDR3 DNA: TGTGCCAGCAGCTTAACCTCCAGGCCTCTGAATCCTGAAGCTTTCTTT

V gene: TRBV19
J gene: TRBJ1-2
D gene: .
clone size: .
CDR3 protein: CASTGQPANYGYTF
CDR3 DNA: TGTGCCAGTACTGGACAGCCAGCTAACTATGGCTACACCTTC

V gene: TRBV5-4
J gene: TRBJ1-3
D gene: .
clone size: .
CDR3 protein: CASSVDQSGNTIYF
CDR3 DNA: TGTGCCAGCAGCGTGGACCAGTCCGGAAACACCATATATTTT

V gene: TRBV5-4
J gene: TRBJ2-6
D gene: .
clone size: few
CDR3 protein: CASSTTGRTSGANVLTF
CDR3 DNA: TGTGCCAGCAGCACAACCGGTAGGACCTCTGGGGCCAACGTCCTGACTTTC

V gene: TRBV6-6
J gene: TRBJ2-5
D gene: .
clone size: .
CDR3 protein: CATRYQETQYF
CDR3 DNA: TGTGCCACCAGGTACCAAGAGACCCAGTACTTC

V gene: TRBV5-1
J gene: TRBJ2-7
D gene: .
clone size: .
CDR3 protein: CASSPMDGLGGSYEQYF
CDR3 DNA: TGCGCCAGCAGCCCTATGGACGGCCTAGGAGGGTCCTACGAGCAGTACTTC

V gene: TRBV9
J gene: TRBJ2-5
D gene: TRBD2
clone size: once
CDR3 protein: CASSVGLTSGGAWETQYF
CDR3 DNA: TGTGCCAGCAGCGTAGGGTTGACTAGCGGGGGGGCATGGGAGACCCAGTACTTC

V gene: TRBV27
J gene: TRBJ2-1
D gene: TRBD2
clone size: .
CDR3 protein: CASSLAGGPNNEQFF
CDR3 DNA: TGTGCCAGCAGTCTGGCGGGAGGGCCGAACAATGAGCAGTTCTTC

V gene: TRBV28
J gene: TRBJ1-2
D gene: TRBD1
clone size: .
CDR3 protein: CASSSGQANYGYTF
CDR3 DNA: TGTGCCAGCAGTTCGGGACAGGCTAACTATGGCTACACCTTC

V gene: TRBV7-8
J gene: TRBJ1-1
D gene: .
clone size: .
CDR3 protein: CASSSGGSGTEAFF
CDR3 DNA: TGTGCCAGCAGCTCAGGTGGATCGGGCACTGAAGCTTTCTTT

V gene: TRBV5-6
J gene: TRBJ1-2
D gene: .
clone size: .
CDR3 protein: CASSGGVGGYTF
CDR3 DNA: TGTGCCAGCAGCGGGGGCGTGGGTGGCTACACCTTC

V gene: TRBV29-1
J gene: TRBJ1-5
D gene: TRBD1
clone size: .
CDR3 protein: CSVVTGNQPQHF
CDR3 DNA: TGCAGCGTTGTGACAGGGAATCAGCCCCAGCATTTT

V gene: TRBV28
J gene: TRBJ1-2
D gene: .
clone size: .
CDR3 protein: CASSSRVGGNYGYTF
CDR3 DNA: TGTGCCAGCAGTTCTCGGGTTGGGGGCAACTATGGCTACACCTTC

V gene: TRBV2
J gene: TRBJ2-7
D gene: .
clone size: .
CDR3 protein: CASSLQSYEQYF
CDR3 DNA: TGTGCCAGCAGTCTCCAGAGCTACGAGCAGTACTTC

V gene: TRBV6-6
J gene: TRBJ1-5
D gene: .
clone size: once
CDR3 protein: CVSSQSSNQPQHF
CDR3 DNA: TGTGTCTCCAGTCAGTCTAGCAATCAGCCCCAGCATTTT

V gene: TRBV9
J gene: TRBJ1-4
D gene: TRBD1
clone size: .
CDR3 protein: CASSPTQGGLNEKLFF
CDR3 DNA: TGTGCCAGCAGCCCAACCCAGGGGGGCCTTAATGAAAAACTGTTTTTT

V gene: TRBV6-1
J gene: TRBJ2-7
D gene: .
clone size: .
CDR3 protein: CASSVPGSTYEQYF
CDR3 DNA: TGTGCCAGCAGTGTCCCAGGGTCGACCTACGAGCAGTACTTC

V gene: TRBV19
J gene: TRBJ1-2
D gene: .
clone size: once
CDR3 protein: CASSIGTDNYGYTF
CDR3 DNA: TGTGCCAGTAGTATAGGGACAGACAACTATGGCTACACCTTC

V gene: TRBV7-9
J gene: TRBJ1-1
D gene: .
clone size: few
CDR3 protein: CASSLAGASDAFF
CDR3 DNA: TGTGCCAGCAGCCTAGCAGGGGCCTCGGACGCTTTCTTT

V gene: TRBV29-1
J gene: TRBJ1-1
D gene: .
clone size: .
CDR3 protein: CSVDRVVGTEAFF
CDR3 DNA: TGCAGCGTTGATCGAGTGGTTGGCACTGAAGCTTTCTTT